Below are 24 T cell receptor beta chains sequenced from a single sample in a study of Graves' ophthalmopathy and Graves' hyperthyroidism. The TCR beta CDR3 regions underwent amplification from RNA transcripts. The first-round RT-PCR employed HTBI primers together with the Qiagen OneStep RT-PCR kit. A multiplex PCR was then performed as the second round. TCRdb ran MiXCR on the multiplex PCR reads and lists one entry per CDR3 protein. The data contain around 670,000 distinct CDR3 sequences, 40% of them singletons. Sequenced sample: peripheral blood. The source is an adult man with Graves' ophthalmopathy.

In regard to this clonotype: A clone one base away is much larger, so this may be a read error. The conserved closing phenylalanine or tryptophan is absent in this CDR3, likely reflecting a read error. V usage is TRBV7-8 and J usage is TRBJ1-1, with a weak D call TRBD1 (5 bases). Deletions cut 7 bases from V and 4 bases from J, with 19 bases between. The CDR3 runs 15 residues. Germline lookup yields CDR1 SGHVS and CDR2 FQNEAQ. In DNA form, the CDR3 reads TGTGCCAGCATTTGGAGGGACGTAGATGGCACTGAAGCTTTCTCT. Translation gives CASIWRDVDGTEAFS.

This clonotype was detected many times. The genes are TRBV2 and TRBJ1-1; the D gene is possibly TRBD1 (6 bases). The CDR3 has 14 amino acids. The V and J ends lost 6 bases and 1 base respectively, with 12 bases between them. Germline CDR1 reads SNHLY; CDR2 reads FYNNEI. CDR3 DNA sequence: TGTGCCAGCAGACCCTGGGGACAGAACACTGAAGCTTTCTTT. This encodes CASRPWGQNTEAFF.

This clonotype was seen a single time. The chain couples TRBV29-1 to TRBJ2-7; 11 bases are a match to TRBD2. This CDR3 comprises 13 residues. The germline V gene encodes CDR1 SQVTM and CDR2 ANQGSEA. The junction had 7 bases not matched to a gene; V was cut back by 7 bases and J by 5 bases. CDR3 nucleotides: TGCAGCGCCACTAGCGGGAGTGCCCACGAGCAGTACTTC. Translating gives CSATSGSAHEQYF.

The rearrangement links TRBV20-1 to TRBJ2-3; 10 nucleotides align to TRBD2. The CDR3 runs 17 residues. Germline CDR1 is DFQATT and CDR2 is SNEGSKA (reference sequence). Trimming cost V 1 base and J 2 bases; bases outside gene matches: 9. The CDR3 region has the DNA TGCAGTGCTAGAGGGATTAGCGGGAGGACCTACACAGATACGCAGTATTTT. This gives the protein CSARGISGRTYTDTQYF.

Of note for this clonotype: A much larger clone lies a single base off, so this may be a read error. The chain couples TRBV10-3 to TRBJ1-2; perhaps TRBD1 as D (6 bases). Germline values: CDR1 ENHRY, CDR2 SYGVKD. CDR3 length: 13 residues. V gave up 10 bases and J gave up 3 bases, with 15 bases separating them. CDR3 sequence reads: CASTGITDYGYTF. The CDR3 nucleotides read TGTGCCAGTACAGGGATTACTGACTATGGCTACACCTTC.

This clonotype has just one count. The chain has TRBV7-2 and TRBJ1-4; no reliable D call. The CDR3 extends over 12 amino acids. CDR1 and CDR2 (germline): SGHTA, FQGNSA. Trimming stripped 1 base from V and 15 bases from J, with 12 bases between. The CDR3 spells CASSLVLGWVFF. The CDR3 nucleotides are TGTGCCAGCAGCTTAGTACTTGGGTGGGTGTTTTTT.

The J gene is TRBJ1-2, the V gene TRBV11-2, with D hard to call. CDR1 is SGHAT and CDR2 is FQNNGV in the germline V gene. This CDR3 has 13 amino acids. Trimming stripped 6 bases from V and 4 bases from J, with 12 bases between. The CDR3 reads CASSPESGYGYTF. The CDR3 bases are TGTGCCAGCAGTCCCGAGTCCGGCTATGGCTACACCTTC.

The CDR3 protein is CASARQSNEKLFF. The CDR3 region has the DNA TGTGCCAGCGCTCGACAGAGTAATGAAAAACTGTTTTTT. The V and J genes are TRBV6-1 and TRBJ1-4; weak D call: TRBD1 (5 bases). The CDR3 totals 13 residues. V dropped 8 bases and J dropped 4 bases, with 11 bases sitting between them. Germline assignment: CDR1 MNHNS and CDR2 SASEGT.

This clonotype was recorded a few times. A read error may produce the germline difference seen at one junction end. This chain connects TRBV6-5 to TRBJ1-6; D ambiguous. The length of the CDR3 is 12 residues. Germline CDR1 MNHEY, CDR2 SVGAGI. The CDR3 DNA reads TGCGGACTAGGGTGGCCACGCTCACCCCTCCACTTT. Its translation: CGLGWPRSPLHF.

This clonotype was found many times. The gene calls are TRBV29-1 and TRBJ1-2; 9 bases fit TRBD1. This CDR3 region has 13 residues. With 7 bases clipped from V and 4 bases from J, the junction kept 7 bases outside the gene matches. Germline CDR1 reads SQVTM; CDR2 reads ANQGSEA. CDR3 residues: CSGRQGDRYGYTF. DNA for the CDR3: TGCAGCGGCAGACAGGGGGATCGCTATGGCTACACCTTC.

The chain joins TRBV29-1 to TRBJ2-2; tentative D call: TRBD2 (5 bases). V dropped 5 bases and J dropped 13 bases, with 14 bases sitting between them. Germline CDR1 SQVTM, CDR2 ANQGSEA. The CDR3 has 11 amino acids. Here the CDR3 reads CSVHGGPGLFF. DNA of the CDR3: TGCAGCGTTCACGGCGGGCCGGGGCTGTTTTTT.

This clonotype was observed many times. At one end the junction does not follow the germline gene, possibly because of a read error. The chain combines TRBV29-1 with TRBJ1-1; TRBD1 might be the D (6 bases). The germline gives CDR1 SQVTM, CDR2 ANQGSEA. This CDR3 has 12 amino acids. The CDR3 DNA reads as TGCAGCGTTGTCCAGGGGTTATCTGAAACTTTCTTT. Amino acid sequence: CSVVQGLSETFF.

This rearrangement joins TRBV25-1 to TRBJ1-1, with a weak D call TRBD1 (6 bases). The CDR3 has 16 residues. V dropped 6 bases and J dropped 0 bases, with 17 bases sitting between them. From germline, CDR1 is MGHDK and CDR2 SYGVNS. The CDR3 nucleotides read TGTGCCAGCAGCATAGGGGGGACTGCGGTGAACACTGAAGCTTTCTTT. It specifies CASSIGGTAVNTEAFF.

This clonotype was detected ten times or more. V gene TRBV25-1 combines with J gene TRBJ2-5; the D gene is possibly TRBD1 (5 bases). V shed 6 bases and J shed 5 bases, with 19 bases lying between them. The germline V gene encodes CDR1 MGHDK and CDR2 SYGVNS. The CDR3 consists of 15 residues. The DNA for the CDR3 is TGTGCCAGCAGCCCCCCTGCAGGGCTTGGGGAGACCCAGTACTTC. It is translated as CASSPPAGLGETQYF.

V and J are TRBV7-9 and TRBJ2-7, with TRBD2 matching over 13 bases. The CDR3 has 15 residues. J was trimmed by 3 bases and V by 5 bases; bases with no gene match: 4. Germline CDR1 is SEHNR and CDR2 is FQNEAQ (reference sequence). DNA for the CDR3: TGTGCCAGCAGCAAAACTAGCGGGAGGGTCTACGAGCAGTACTTC. Translated, it gives CASSKTSGRVYEQYF.

This chain uses TRBV7-3 with TRBJ1-5; D is ambiguous. V lost 5 bases and J lost 1, with 15 bases in between. Germline CDR1 reads SGHTA; CDR2 reads FQGTGA. This CDR3 comprises 16 residues. Here the CDR3 reads CASSQGQGKSNQPQHF. In DNA form, the CDR3 reads TGTGCCAGCAGCCAAGGGCAAGGAAAGAGCAATCAGCCCCAGCATTTT.

This clonotype has a handful of counts. V gene TRBV10-3 combines with J gene TRBJ2-5; 12 bases are a match to TRBD2. V shed 10 bases, J shed 2 bases, and the junction held 8 bases outside the gene matches. The CDR3 sequence is 15 residues long. CDR1 and CDR2 (germline): ENHRY, SYGVKD. CDR3 loop: CASSGLAGQQETQYF. CDR3 DNA sequence: TGTGCCAGCTCAGGACTAGCGGGACAACAAGAGACCCAGTACTTC.

In this sample, this clonotype turned up a few times. The chain joins TRBV25-1 to TRBJ2-2; TRBD2 matches 15 bases. Germline trimming cut 5 bases from V and 8 bases from J; bases unmatched to any gene: 18. CDR1 is MGHDK and CDR2 is SYGVNS in the germline V gene. The length of the CDR3 is 20 residues. Here the CDR3 reads CASSYVGTSGRSLGEGELFF. CDR3 sequence (DNA): TGTGCCAGCAGTTACGTTGGGACTAGCGGGAGGTCCCTTGGGGAGGGGGAGCTGTTTTTT.

This clonotype was recorded a few times. CDR3 DNA: TGTGCCAGCAGCCGGGGCGGAGGGGGACCCTACGAGCAGTACTTC. This sequence encodes CASSRGGGGPYEQYF. V gene TRBV7-9 combines with J gene TRBJ2-7; TRBD1 or TRBD2 may be the D gene (6 bases each). The CDR3 sequence is 15 residues long. The germline gives CDR1 SEHNR, CDR2 FQNEAQ (reference sequence). Trimming pared 5 bases from V and 2 bases from J, leaving 16 bases between.

Turning to this clonotype: Just one base apart from a much larger clone, this may be a read error. The chain combines TRBV2 with TRBJ1-5, with TRBD1 as a possible D gene (5 bases). The CDR3 loop spans 15 amino acids. Germline V gene sequence: CDR1 SNHLY, CDR2 FYNNEI. DNA of the CDR3: TGTGCCAGCAGTGCAGGGAAAAGCGCCAATCAGTCCCAGCATTTT. Translated: CASSAGKSANQSQHF.

The rearrangement joins TRBV7-2 to TRBJ1-4; weak D call: TRBD1 (6 bases). This CDR3 region has 16 residues. Germline-derived CDR1 and CDR2 are SGHTA and FQGNSA. The ends were cut back, 6 bases at V and 8 bases at J, with 22 bases in the middle. The CDR3 coding sequence is TGTGCCAGCAGAACGTCCCGGGACAACCGAGGGGAAAAACTGTTTTTT. It is translated as CASRTSRDNRGEKLFF.

CDR3 sequence (DNA): TGCAGCGTTGATGTCCAGGGGGCTTTCGCTGAAGCTTTCTTT. It encodes CSVDVQGAFAEAFF. The chain carries TRBV29-1 and TRBJ1-1, with 8 bases identical to TRBD1. The ends lost 3 bases at V and 6 bases at J; junction bases unmatched: 9. Germline CDR1 and CDR2: SQVTM and ANQGSEA. The CDR3 sequence is 14 residues long.

V and J are TRBV10-3 and TRBJ1-1; 7 positions match TRBD1. CDR3 length equals 15 residues. The V gene end was trimmed by 5 bases and the J gene end by 0 bases; junction bases not matched to a gene: 6. Looked up from germline, CDR1 is ENHRY and CDR2 is SYGVKD. Written as DNA, the CDR3 is TGTGCCATCAGTTCCCGGGACAGACTGAACACTGAAGCTTTCTTT. Protein sequence: CAISSRDRLNTEAFF.

CDR3 nucleotide sequence: TGTGCCAGCAGTTTTAGCCTAGCGGGGGGGCAAGACGAGCAGTACTTC. It translates to CASSFSLAGGQDEQYF. The chain combines TRBV25-1 with TRBJ2-7; TRBD2 matches at 12 bases. Germline CDR1 reads MGHDK; CDR2 reads SYGVNS. V gave up 5 bases and J gave up 5 bases; unmatched junction bases: 10. The CDR3 is made up of 16 amino acids.